This T cell receptor beta chain was found in a study of cytomegalovirus exposure and HLA in healthy donors. The PCR used 60 Vbeta and 13 Jbeta primers. Produced via immunoSEQ multiplex PCR; TCRdb's table is partial and in-frame only. The sample lists approximately 160,000 clones; about four fifths were seen once. The CDR3 runs 15 residues. The chain recombines TRBV7-5 with TRBJ1-5; whether TRBD1, the table's D call, matches the DNA was not checked. TRBV7-5 is a recognized pseudogene. Specimen: PBMCs. This receptor was taken from a male donor in good health and CMV-seropositive. This chain's CDR3 is CARSLRGQGDQPQHF. CDR3 nucleotide sequence: TGTGCCAGAAGCTTAAGGGGACAGGGCGATCAGCCCCAGCATTTT.